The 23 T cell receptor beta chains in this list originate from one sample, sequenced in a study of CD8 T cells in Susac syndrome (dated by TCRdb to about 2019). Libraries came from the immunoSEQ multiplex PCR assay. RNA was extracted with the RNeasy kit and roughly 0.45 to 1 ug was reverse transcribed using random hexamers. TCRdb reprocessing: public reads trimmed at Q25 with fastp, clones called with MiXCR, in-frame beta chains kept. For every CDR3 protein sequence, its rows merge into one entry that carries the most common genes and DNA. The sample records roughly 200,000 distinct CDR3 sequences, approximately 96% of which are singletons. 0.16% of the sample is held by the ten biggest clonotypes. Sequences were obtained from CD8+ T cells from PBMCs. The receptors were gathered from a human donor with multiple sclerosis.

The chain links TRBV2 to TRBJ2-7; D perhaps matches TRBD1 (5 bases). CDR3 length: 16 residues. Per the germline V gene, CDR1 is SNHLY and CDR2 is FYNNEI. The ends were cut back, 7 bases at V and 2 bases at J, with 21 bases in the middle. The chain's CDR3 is CASNPDHKGVPYEQYF. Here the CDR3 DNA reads TGTGCCAGCAACCCAGACCACAAAGGGGTCCCCTACGAGCAGTACTTC. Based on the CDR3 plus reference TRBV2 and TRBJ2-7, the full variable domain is EPEVTQTPSHQVTQMGQEVILRCVPISNHLYFYWYRQILGQKVEFLVSFYNNEISEKSEIFDDQFSVERPDGSNFTLKIRSTKLEDSAMYFCASNPDHKGVPYEQYFGPGTRLTVT.

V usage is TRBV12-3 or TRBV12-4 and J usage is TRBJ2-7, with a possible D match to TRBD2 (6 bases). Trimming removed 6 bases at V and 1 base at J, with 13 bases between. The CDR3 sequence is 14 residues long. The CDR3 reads CASSLGSRSYEQYF. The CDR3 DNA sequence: TGTGCCAGCAGCCTCGGGAGTCGGTCCTACGAGCAGTACTTC.

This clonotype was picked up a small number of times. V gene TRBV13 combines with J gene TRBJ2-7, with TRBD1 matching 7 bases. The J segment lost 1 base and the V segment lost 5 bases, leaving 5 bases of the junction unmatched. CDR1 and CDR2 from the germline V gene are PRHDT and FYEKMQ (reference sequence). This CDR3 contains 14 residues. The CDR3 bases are TGTGCCAGCAGCCTCGGACAGGCGTCCTACGAGCAGTACTTC. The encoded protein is CASSLGQASYEQYF.

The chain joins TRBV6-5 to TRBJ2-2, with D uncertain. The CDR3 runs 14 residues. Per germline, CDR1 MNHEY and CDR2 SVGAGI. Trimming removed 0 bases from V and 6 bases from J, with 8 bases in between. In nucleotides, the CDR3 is TGTGCCAGCAGTTACTCGCCGGCAGCCGGGGAGCTGTTTTTT. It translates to CASSYSPAAGELFF.

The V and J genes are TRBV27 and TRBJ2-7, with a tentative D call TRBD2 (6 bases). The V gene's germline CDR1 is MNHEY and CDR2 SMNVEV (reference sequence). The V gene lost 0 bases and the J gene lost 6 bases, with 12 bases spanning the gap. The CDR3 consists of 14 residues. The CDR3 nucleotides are TGTGCCAGCAGTTTATCACTAGCATTCACCGAGCAGTACTTC. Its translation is CASSLSLAFTEQYF.

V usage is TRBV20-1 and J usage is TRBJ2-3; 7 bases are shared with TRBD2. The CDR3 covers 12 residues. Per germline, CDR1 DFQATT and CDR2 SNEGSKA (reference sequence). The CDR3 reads CRRGDDTDTQYF. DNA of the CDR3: TGCAGACGGGGGGATGACACAGATACGCAGTATTTT.

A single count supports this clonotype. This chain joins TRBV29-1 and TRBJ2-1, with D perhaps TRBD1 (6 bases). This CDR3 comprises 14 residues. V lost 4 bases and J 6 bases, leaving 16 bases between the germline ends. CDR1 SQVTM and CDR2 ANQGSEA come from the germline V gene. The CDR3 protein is CSVVRAGDGNEQFF. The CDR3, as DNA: TGCAGCGTTGTCAGGGCAGGGGATGGCAATGAGCAGTTCTTC.

CDR3 in DNA: TGTGCCTGGGGTGATCTCTTTAATGAGCAGTTCTTC. This sequence encodes CAWGDLFNEQFF. The chain recombines TRBV30 with TRBJ2-1; D uncertain. V lost 5 bases to trimming and J lost 7 bases, with 12 bases between them. CDR3 length: 12 residues. CDR1 GTSNPN and CDR2 SVGIG come from the germline V gene (reference sequence). The whole variable domain, filled in from reference TRBV30 and TRBJ2-1, reads SQTIHQWPATLVQPVGSPLSLECTVEGTSNPNLYWYRQAAGRGLQLLFYSVGIGQISSEVPQNLSASRPQDRQFILSSKKLLLSDSGFYLCAWGDLFNEQFFGPGTRLTVL.

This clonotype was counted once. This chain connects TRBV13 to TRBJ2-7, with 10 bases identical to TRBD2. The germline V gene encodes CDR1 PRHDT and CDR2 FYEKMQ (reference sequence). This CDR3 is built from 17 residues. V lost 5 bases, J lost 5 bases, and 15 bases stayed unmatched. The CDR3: CASSPSSGGAFIHEQYF. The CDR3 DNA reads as TGTGCCAGCAGCCCCTCCAGCGGGGGGGCTTTTATTCACGAGCAGTACTTC. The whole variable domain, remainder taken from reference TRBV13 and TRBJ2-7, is AAGVIQSPRHLIKEKRETATLKCYPIPRHDTVYWYQQGPGQDPQFLISFYEKMQSDKGSIPDRFSAQQFSDYHSELNMSSLELGDSALYFCASSPSSGGAFIHEQYFGPGTRLTVT.

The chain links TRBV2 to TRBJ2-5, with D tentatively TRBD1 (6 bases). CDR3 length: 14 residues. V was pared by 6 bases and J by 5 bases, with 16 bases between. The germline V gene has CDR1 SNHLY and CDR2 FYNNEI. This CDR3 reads CASSRGPSMETQYF. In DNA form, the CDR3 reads TGTGCCAGCAGCAGGGGACCCAGCATGGAGACCCAGTACTTC.

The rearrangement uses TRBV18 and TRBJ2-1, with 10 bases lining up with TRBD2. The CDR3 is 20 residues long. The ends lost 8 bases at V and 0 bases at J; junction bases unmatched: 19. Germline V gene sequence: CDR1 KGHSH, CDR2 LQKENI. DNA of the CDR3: TGTGCCAGCACGACCAGTGAGCGGGAGGGAGGGCGAGACTCCTACAATGAGCAGTTCTTC. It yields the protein CASTTSEREGGRDSYNEQFF.

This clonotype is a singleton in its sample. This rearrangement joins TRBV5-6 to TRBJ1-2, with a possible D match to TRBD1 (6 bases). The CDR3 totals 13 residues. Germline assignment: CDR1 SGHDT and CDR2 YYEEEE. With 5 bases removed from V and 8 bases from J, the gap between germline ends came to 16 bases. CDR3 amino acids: CASRADSFWGYTF. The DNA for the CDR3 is TGTGCCAGCAGAGCGGACAGTTTTTGGGGCTACACCTTC.

CDR3 coding DNA: TGTGCCAGCAGTGAATGGGGAACGGACAACTATGGCTACACCTTC. Residues: CASSEWGTDNYGYTF. The gene calls are TRBV25-1 and TRBJ1-2, with D unclear. This CDR3 has 15 residues. Per the germline V gene, CDR1 is MGHDK and CDR2 is SYGVNS. Between the trimmed V and J ends, which lost 1 base and 2 bases, there was a span of 11 bases.

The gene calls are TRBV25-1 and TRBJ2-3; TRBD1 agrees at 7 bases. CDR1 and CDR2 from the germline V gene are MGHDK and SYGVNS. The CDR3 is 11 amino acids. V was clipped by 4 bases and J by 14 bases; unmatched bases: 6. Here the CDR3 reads CASSVGQVPYF. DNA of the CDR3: TGTGCCAGCAGTGTTGGACAGGTACCGTATTTT.

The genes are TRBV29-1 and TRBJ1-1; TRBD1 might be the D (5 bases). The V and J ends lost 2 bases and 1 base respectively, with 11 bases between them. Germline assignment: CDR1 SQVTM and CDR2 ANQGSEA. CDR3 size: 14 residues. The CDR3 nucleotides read TGCAGCGTTGAATACCGGGGGGGGAACACTGAAGCTTTCTTT. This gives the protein CSVEYRGGNTEAFF.

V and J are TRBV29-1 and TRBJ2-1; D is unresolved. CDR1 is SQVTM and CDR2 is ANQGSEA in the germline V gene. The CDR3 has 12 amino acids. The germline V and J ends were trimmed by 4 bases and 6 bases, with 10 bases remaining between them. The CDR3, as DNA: TGCAGCGTTGTTTACGGTATCAATGAGCAGTTCTTC. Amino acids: CSVVYGINEQFF.

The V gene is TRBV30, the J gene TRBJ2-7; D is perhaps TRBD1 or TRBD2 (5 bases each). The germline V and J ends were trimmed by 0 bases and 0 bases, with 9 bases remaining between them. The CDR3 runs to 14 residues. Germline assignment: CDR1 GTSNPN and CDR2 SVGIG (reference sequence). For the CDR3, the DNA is TGTGCCTGGAGTGTGGGGGTCCGCTCCTACGAGCAGTACTTC. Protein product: CAWSVGVRSYEQYF.

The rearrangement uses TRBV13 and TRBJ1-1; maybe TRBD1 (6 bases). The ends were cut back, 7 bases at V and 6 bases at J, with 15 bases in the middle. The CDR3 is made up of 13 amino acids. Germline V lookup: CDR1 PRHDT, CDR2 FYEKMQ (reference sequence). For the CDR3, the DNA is TGTGCCAGCAAACTTACAGGGTACCCTGAAGCTTTCTTT. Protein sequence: CASKLTGYPEAFF.

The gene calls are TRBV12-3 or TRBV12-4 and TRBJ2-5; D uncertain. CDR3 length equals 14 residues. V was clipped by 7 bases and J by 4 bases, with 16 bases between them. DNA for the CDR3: TGTGCCAGCACCGGGCCTCTTAATCCAGAGACCCAGTACTTC. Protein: CASTGPLNPETQYF.

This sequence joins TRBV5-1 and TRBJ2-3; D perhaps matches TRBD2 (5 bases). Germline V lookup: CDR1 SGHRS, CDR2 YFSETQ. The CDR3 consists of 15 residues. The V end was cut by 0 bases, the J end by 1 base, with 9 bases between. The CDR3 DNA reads TGCGCCAGCAGCTTGGAACTAGGCGGCACAGATACGCAGTATTTT. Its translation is CASSLELGGTDTQYF.

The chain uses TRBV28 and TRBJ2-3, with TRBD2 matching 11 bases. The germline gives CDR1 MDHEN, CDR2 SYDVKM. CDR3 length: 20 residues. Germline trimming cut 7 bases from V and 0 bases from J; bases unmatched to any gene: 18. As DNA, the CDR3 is TGTGCCAGCACCCGCCGTCTACTAGCGGGAGAATACCGCAGCACAGATACGCAGTATTTT. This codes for CASTRRLLAGEYRSTDTQYF.

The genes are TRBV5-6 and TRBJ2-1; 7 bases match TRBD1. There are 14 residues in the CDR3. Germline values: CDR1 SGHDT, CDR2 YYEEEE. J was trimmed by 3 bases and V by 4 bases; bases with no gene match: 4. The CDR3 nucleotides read TGTGCCAGCAGCACCGGGACAGACTACAATGAGCAGTTCTTC. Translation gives CASSTGTDYNEQFF. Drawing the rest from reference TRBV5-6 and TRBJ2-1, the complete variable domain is DAGVTQSPTHLIKTRGQQVTLRCSPKSGHDTVSWYQQALGQGPQFIFQYYEEEERQRGNFPDRFSGHQFPNYSSELNVNALLLGDSALYLCASSTGTDYNEQFFGPGTRLTVL.

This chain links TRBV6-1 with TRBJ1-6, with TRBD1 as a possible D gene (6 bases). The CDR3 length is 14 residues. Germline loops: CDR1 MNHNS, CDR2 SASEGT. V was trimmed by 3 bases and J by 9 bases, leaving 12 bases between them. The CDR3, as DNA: TGTGCCAGCAGTGAGGGGGGCGGAGGTTCACCCCTCCACTTT. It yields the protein CASSEGGGGSPLHF.